This T cell receptor (beta chain) emerged from a study of blood T cells in healthy people across ages. Note on this clonotype: Its antigen is not known. Compared with germline, one end of the junction differs, possibly owing to a read error.

This CDR3 region has 17 residues. The germline gives CDR1 LGHDT, CDR2 YNNKEL (reference sequence). For every donor, a draw yielded around 10 milliliters of peripheral blood. Combining a sample-barcoded 5' primer with a J-beta primer mix, a second PCR ran for about 6 to 11 cycles. TCRdb used MiXCR to reprocess the 5' RACE reads, holding one entry per CDR3 protein. The repertoire holds under 1 million distinct CDR3 sequences, with roughly 44% as singletons. Regarding the study as a whole: Researchers report that TCR beta diversity correlated strongly with naive T cell percentage. Getting older went along with TCR beta diversity per million T cells dropping roughly linearly.

This chain links TRBV3-1 with TRBJ2-2, with 9 bases that match TRBD2. The specimen was blood. This TCR derives from a man aged 60 to 75 in good health. CDR3 sequence: CASSRVGGGANAGELFF. As DNA, the CDR3 is TGTGCCAGCAGCCGAGTCGGCGGGGGGGCGAACGCCGGGGAGCTGTTTTTT.